The next 32 T cell receptor beta chains were all read from a single sample in a study of T cell responses to AZD1222 COVID-19 vaccine. Measured with immunoSEQ multiplex PCR; TCRdb has only the in-frame clones, and not every one. The sample records 100,000 to 150,000 clones, 90% being singletons. Sequencing used peripheral blood, obtained on day 0 of AZD1222 vaccination. These receptors were obtained from an adult in good health.

This clone was seen once. The chain carries TRBV30 and TRBJ1-6; TRBD1 is a possible D gene (5 bases). The germline V gene encodes CDR1 GTSNPN and CDR2 SVGIG (reference sequence). The CDR3 runs to 12 residues. Trimming took off 2 bases at V and 19 bases at J, with 18 bases between the two ends. CDR3 in amino acids: CAWSPGWDGAHF. The CDR3 nucleotides are TGTGCCTGGAGTCCAGGATGGGACGGTGCTCACTTT.

The chain uses TRBV18 and TRBJ2-5; tentatively, D is TRBD2 (5 bases). Germline V CDR1 and CDR2: KGHSH, LQKENI. The CDR3 spans 13 residues. The V gene lost 4 bases and the J gene lost 1 base, with 7 bases spanning the gap. The DNA of the CDR3 is TGTGCCAGCTCACTCCGGGGCCAAGAGACCCAGTACTTC. This translates into CASSLRGQETQYF.

The V gene is TRBV21-1, the J gene TRBJ2-1. TRBV21-1 is annotated as a pseudogene. The CDR3 spans 16 residues. CDR3 in amino acids: CASSALSLGVYNEQFF. As DNA, the CDR3 is TGTGCCAGCAGCGCCCTATCACTAGGGGTCTACAATGAGCAGTTCTTC.

The chain has TRBV9 and TRBJ2-3, with D possibly TRBD2 on 5 matching bases. The CDR3 contains 14 residues. With 0 bases removed from V and 8 bases from J, the gap between germline ends came to 13 bases. Per the germline V gene, CDR1 is SGDLS and CDR2 is YYNGEE. As DNA, the CDR3 is TGTGCCAGCAGCGTAGCTCGCCTAGCAGGTACGCAGTATTTT. This encodes CASSVARLAGTQYF. Drawing the rest from reference TRBV9 and TRBJ2-3, the complete variable domain is DSGVTQTPKHLITATGQRVTLRCSPRSGDLSVYWYQQSLDQGLQFLIQYYNGEERAKGNILERFSAQQFPDLHSELNLSSLELGDSALYFCASSVARLAGTQYFGPGTRLTVL.

This clone was seen just once. The CDR3 DNA sequence: TGTGCCAGCAGTTACTCACGGGACAGGGGAGGCTATGGCTACACCTTC. Residues: CASSYSRDRGGYGYTF. The V and J genes are TRBV6-5 and TRBJ1-2; 10 bases agree with TRBD1. The CDR3 sequence is 16 residues long. After removal of 0 bases from V and 4 bases from J, the junction contained 5 bases not matched to a gene. The V gene's germline CDR1 is MNHEY and CDR2 SVGAGI.

The chain employs TRBV7-9 and TRBJ1-2; D ambiguous. V dropped 4 bases and J dropped 3 bases, with 21 bases sitting between them. The germline V gene encodes CDR1 SEHNR and CDR2 FQNEAQ (reference sequence). The CDR3 covers 17 residues. CDR3 DNA sequence: TGTGCCAGCAGCTCGGGTCTGGGCACCGTCTTATACTATGGCTACACCTTC. Translated: CASSSGLGTVLYYGYTF.

V is TRBV13 and J is TRBJ1-2; possible D gene TRBD1, 5 bases. This CDR3 spans 14 amino acids. Germline lookup yields CDR1 PRHDT and CDR2 FYEKMQ (reference sequence). V lost 1 base and J lost 0, with 6 bases in between. DNA for the CDR3: TGTGCCAGCAGCTTAGAGGGGCCTAACTATGGCTACACCTTC. Its protein product is CASSLEGPNYGYTF.

In this sample, this clone turned up once. The V gene is TRBV2, the J gene TRBJ2-7, with TRBD1 as a possible D gene (7 bases). The CDR3 covers 14 residues. Trimming took off 7 bases at V and 4 bases at J, with 17 bases between the two ends. Germline loops: CDR1 SNHLY, CDR2 FYNNEI. CDR3 region: CASIKGGGMYEQYF. As DNA, the CDR3 is TGTGCCAGCATCAAAGGAGGGGGCATGTACGAGCAGTACTTC.

The chain is built from TRBV3-1 (or the pseudogene TRBV3-2) and TRBJ2-3; 9 bases are a match to TRBD1. The ends lost 4 bases at V and 2 bases at J; junction bases unmatched: 7. CDR3 length: 16 residues. Germline CDR1 and CDR2: LGHDT and YNNKEL (reference sequence). DNA of the CDR3: TGTGCCAGCAGCCCACAGGGGGCAACCCCCACAGATACGCAGTATTTT. This sequence encodes CASSPQGATPTDTQYF.

On this clone itself: Other nucleotide sequences in the sample specify the same CDR3. V is TRBV5-8 and J is TRBJ1-5; D not resolved. The germline gives CDR1 SGHTS, CDR2 YDEGEE. Trimming cost V 4 bases and J 7 bases, with 21 bases left between them. This CDR3 has 16 amino acids. The CDR3: CASSPNGPRAGQPQHF. The CDR3 bases are TGTGCCAGCAGCCCAAACGGGCCAAGGGCGGGACAGCCCCAGCATTTT. Combining the CDR3 with reference TRBV5-8 and TRBJ1-5 gives the whole variable domain EAGVTQSPTHLIKTRGQQATLRCSPISGHTSVYWYQQALGLGLQFLLWYDEGEERNRGNFPPRFSGRQFPNYSSELNVNALELEDSALYLCASSPNGPRAGQPQHFGDGTRLSIL.

This chain uses TRBV5-1 with TRBJ2-5; TRBD2 matches at 10 bases. The CDR3 extends over 15 amino acids. Germline V gives CDR1 SGHRS, CDR2 YFSETQ. The ends lost 4 bases at V and 2 bases at J; junction bases unmatched: 5. CDR3 nucleotides: TGCGCCAGCAGCCCAGGACTAGCGGATCAAGAGACCCAGTACTTC. This sequence encodes CASSPGLADQETQYF.

J is TRBJ2-7 and V is TRBV9; D might be TRBD1 (6 bases). Trimming left V 4 bases short and J 2 bases short, with 16 bases between. Germline CDR1 SGDLS, CDR2 YYNGEE. The CDR3 contains 15 residues. The CDR3 loop reads CASSLGQTLAYEQYF. CDR3 sequence (DNA): TGTGCCAGCAGCCTCGGACAGACCTTAGCCTACGAGCAGTACTTC.

This chain uses TRBV5-6 with TRBJ1-1, with a tentative D call TRBD1 (5 bases). V was shortened by 6 bases and J by 1 base, with 16 bases between the two germline ends. The CDR3 is 15 residues long. CDR1 is SGHDT and CDR2 is YYEEEE in the germline V gene. This chain's CDR3 is CASIRGGQRNTEAFF. DNA for the CDR3: TGTGCCAGCATCCGGGGAGGACAAAGGAACACTGAAGCTTTCTTT.

The chain has TRBV20-1 and TRBJ1-1; D is ambiguous. Trimming cost V 3 bases and J 4 bases, with 12 bases left between them. The germline gives CDR1 DFQATT, CDR2 SNEGSKA (reference sequence). This CDR3 region has 13 residues. CDR3 nucleotide sequence: TGCAGTGCTAGTTGGCAGCCTGGCACTGAAGCTTTCTTT. This codes for CSASWQPGTEAFF.

This clone turned up a few times. V gene TRBV5-6 combines with J gene TRBJ2-1, with TRBD2 identical over 11 bases. CDR3 length: 18 amino acids. Germline V gives CDR1 SGHDT, CDR2 YYEEEE. Germline trimming cut 4 bases from V and 4 bases from J; bases unmatched to any gene: 13. This CDR3 reads CASSPRGVAGGPYNEQFF. CDR3 in DNA: TGTGCCAGCAGCCCTCGCGGGGTAGCGGGAGGGCCGTACAATGAGCAGTTCTTC.

The V call is TRBV5-1, the J call TRBJ2-1; 10 nucleotides line up with TRBD2. Germline CDR1 and CDR2: SGHRS and YFSETQ. Trimming at V came to 3 bases and at J to 7 bases, leaving 10 bases not matched to a gene. The CDR3 runs 16 residues. CDR3 in DNA: TGCGCCAGCAGCTCTCTTCCTAGCGGGAGTTCAAATGAGCAGTTCTTC. It yields the protein CASSSLPSGSSNEQFF.

The chain couples TRBV9 to TRBJ2-1; D is undetermined. Trimming shortened V by 1 base and J by 5 bases, and 10 bases separated the two germline ends. Germline V gene lookup returns CDR1 SGDLS and CDR2 YYNGEE. The CDR3 has 14 residues. The CDR3 sequence is CASSVSPGNNEQFF. The CDR3 coding sequence is TGTGCCAGCAGCGTATCCCCAGGAAACAATGAGCAGTTCTTC. The full variable domain, rest sourced from reference TRBV9 and TRBJ2-1, is DSGVTQTPKHLITATGQRVTLRCSPRSGDLSVYWYQQSLDQGLQFLIQYYNGEERAKGNILERFSAQQFPDLHSELNLSSLELGDSALYFCASSVSPGNNEQFFGPGTRLTVL.

In nucleotides, the CDR3 is TGCGCCGGCCTCTTGTCAGGGACGGTGAACACTGAAGCTTTCTTT. Amino acids: CAGLLSGTVNTEAFF. The V gene is TRBV10-2, the J gene TRBJ1-1, with D perhaps TRBD1 (5 bases). From germline, CDR1 is WSHSY and CDR2 SAAADI. V was shortened by 11 bases and J by 0 bases, with 19 bases between the two germline ends. CDR3 size: 15 residues.

This clone showed up just once. V is TRBV18 and J is TRBJ2-7, with 9 bases matching TRBD1. CDR1 is KGHSH, CDR2 LQKENI, per germline. The length of the CDR3 is 15 residues. V was pared by 0 bases and J by 4 bases, with 4 bases of the junction left unmatched. CDR3 bases: TGTGCCAGCTCACCACCCCAAGGACAGGGGTACGAGCAGTACTTC. Protein sequence: CASSPPQGQGYEQYF.

The J gene is TRBJ2-5, the V gene TRBV29-1; D is undetermined. Germline values: CDR1 SQVTM, CDR2 ANQGSEA. The CDR3 spans 13 residues. V was clipped by 4 bases and J by 0 bases, with 9 bases between them. CDR3 in amino acids: CSVVSADQETQYF. The DNA of the CDR3 is TGCAGCGTTGTGTCGGCAGACCAAGAGACCCAGTACTTC.

The chain carries TRBV4-1 and TRBJ1-5; TRBD1 might be the D (5 bases). V was pared by 4 bases and J by 0 bases, with 16 bases between. The CDR3 covers 17 residues. Germline V CDR1 and CDR2: MGHRA, YSYEKL. In DNA form, the CDR3 reads TGCGCCAGCAGCCTCCTGATAGGGGATTATAGCAATCAGCCCCAGCATTTT. Translation: CASSLLIGDYSNQPQHF.

The V gene is TRBV18, the J gene TRBJ2-5; TRBD2 matches 14 bases. Unmatched junction bases numbered 5, after V lost 3 bases and J lost 5 bases. This CDR3 has 16 amino acids. CDR1 KGHSH and CDR2 LQKENI come from the germline V gene. Here the CDR3 DNA reads TGTGCCAGCTCACCTGGACTAGCGGGAGGAGGTGAGACCCAGTACTTC. This encodes CASSPGLAGGGETQYF.

This clone was seen just once. The chain carries TRBV10-2 and TRBJ1-6; a possible D gene is TRBD1 (5 bases). The CDR3 consists of 13 residues. The V gene's germline CDR1 is WSHSY and CDR2 SAAADI. Between the trimmed V and J ends, which lost 5 bases and 8 bases, there was a span of 10 bases. CDR3 in amino acids: CASSRGEDSPLHF. In nucleotides, the CDR3 is TGCGCCAGCAGTCGGGGCGAGGATTCACCCCTCCACTTT.

The rearrangement uses TRBV6-5 and TRBJ2-5; 9 bases agree with TRBD1. This CDR3 spans 14 amino acids. Germline CDR1 reads MNHEY; CDR2 reads SVGAGI. The V and J ends lost 5 bases and 5 bases, in that order; junction bases with no gene match: 6. CDR3 nucleotides: TGTGCCAGCAGTCCCGGGACAGGGCAGGAGACCCAGTACTTC. Its translation is CASSPGTGQETQYF.

V usage is TRBV7-2 and J usage is TRBJ1-6; unclear D gene. The CDR3 is 15 residues long. V lost 4 bases and J 10 bases, leaving 17 bases between the germline ends. CDR1 is SGHTA and CDR2 is FQGNSA in the germline V gene. Written as DNA, the CDR3 is TGTGCCAGCAGCTCGCAATCGGAGGAGGGATCACCCCTCCACTTT. Translation: CASSSQSEEGSPLHF.

This chain links TRBV29-1 with TRBJ1-1, with 8 bases that match TRBD1. CDR1 SQVTM and CDR2 ANQGSEA come from the germline V gene. This CDR3 spans 16 amino acids. With 0 bases clipped from V and 4 bases from J, the junction kept 10 bases outside the gene matches. CDR3 nucleotide sequence: TGCAGCGTTGAAGACCGCGGACAGGGTATGAGCACTGAAGCTTTCTTT. Translating gives CSVEDRGQGMSTEAFF.

The CDR3 nucleotides are TGTGCCAGCTACAGGGGTGGCGGTGGCTACACCTTC. This translates into CASYRGGGGYTF. This sequence joins TRBV28 and TRBJ1-2; TRBD1 aligns across 7 bases. This CDR3 has 12 amino acids. CDR1 is MDHEN and CDR2 is SYDVKM in the germline V gene. V was clipped by 8 bases and J by 7 bases; unmatched bases: 7.

There are a few counts of this clone. The chain employs TRBV27 and TRBJ2-7; D might be TRBD1 or TRBD2, each matching 5 bases. The CDR3 sequence is 13 residues long. Looked up from germline, CDR1 is MNHEY and CDR2 is SMNVEV (reference sequence). Trimming left V 6 bases short and J 2 bases short, with 11 bases between. CDR3 protein: CASRRDGAYEQYF. The CDR3 DNA reads as TGTGCCAGCAGAAGGGACGGGGCCTACGAGCAGTACTTC.

The V and J genes are TRBV4-3 and TRBJ2-7; TRBD2 matches 7 bases. This CDR3 has 15 amino acids. Germline V CDR1 and CDR2: LGHNA, YSLEER. With 0 bases clipped from V and 1 base from J, the junction kept 3 bases outside the gene matches. The CDR3 is CASSQERTRSYEQYF. The CDR3 DNA reads as TGCGCCAGCAGCCAAGAACGGACTAGGTCCTACGAGCAGTACTTC.

This sequence joins TRBV19 and TRBJ2-3, with D perhaps TRBD1 (6 bases). Trimming left V 1 base short and J 5 bases short, with 7 bases between. Germline V CDR1 and CDR2: LNHDA, SQIVND (reference sequence). The CDR3 contains 13 residues. DNA for the CDR3: TGTGCCAGTAGTATAGGCAGGGGAGATACGCAGTATTTT. This encodes CASSIGRGDTQYF.

The rearrangement links TRBV2 to TRBJ2-3; the D gene is possibly TRBD2 (8 bases). CDR3 size: 18 residues. V was trimmed by 7 bases and J by 6 bases, leaving 29 bases between them. Germline CDR1 SNHLY, CDR2 FYNNEI. CDR3 nucleotides: TGTGCCAGCATGGAGGGGGCCGTCTATGCGGGAGGCGGGGATACGCAGTATTTT. It codes for CASMEGAVYAGGGDTQYF.

This clone appeared once. V usage is TRBV18 and J usage is TRBJ1-3; D perhaps matches TRBD1 (5 bases). CDR3 length equals 15 residues. V dropped 3 bases and J dropped 0 bases, with 9 bases sitting between them. Germline CDR1 reads KGHSH; CDR2 reads LQKENI. CDR3 residues: CASSPGRSSGNTIYF. CDR3 in DNA: TGTGCCAGCTCACCGGGACGGAGCTCTGGAAACACCATATATTTT.